This T cell receptor (beta chain) was identified during a study of cytomegalovirus exposure and HLA in healthy donors (dated by TCRdb to 2016 to 2017). About the study as a whole: An earlier analysis of roughly 570 of the donors reported 276 Gb of sequence data and 95 million to 140 million unique TCR beta sequences obtained from around 190 million T cells. A separate validation cohort of about 110 different subjects was used in addition to the 666-subject first cohort. To study patterns of TCR occurrence, a later analysis re-analyzed previously published TCR beta repertoires from 600 to 750 donors and added high-resolution HLA genotyping. To predict cytomegalovirus infection status, the study combined high-throughput TCR immunosequencing, statistical association of individual TCRs with disease status, and machine learning. The later analysis used no new phenotypic data to find candidate immune exposures, relying instead on TCR beta sequences and their occurrence across donors. Every repertoire in the discovery cohort had been generated on one and the same sequencing platform. The study profiled the T cell repertoires of hundreds of subjects by immunosequencing and related them to cytomegalovirus serostatus. The genetic ancestry cluster associated with self-reported Caucasian donors included around four fifths of the 300 to 450 genotyped donors. Both class I and class II loci were covered by HLA typing, at four-digit resolution. The study aimed to test whether signatures of past pathogen exposure could be identified by cataloging public T cell receptors. Donor age, sex, ethnicity and CMV serostatus were compiled alongside the repertoire data. In an earlier analysis of roughly 600 of the donors, high-throughput TCR beta sequencing was used to judge whether each TCR beta V gene segment behaved as functional or pseudogenic. Around 320 gigabases of sequencing data and around 87 million unique TCR sequences were included in an early release covering several hundred HLA-typed donors. Typing coverage varied by locus: roughly 629-640 donors for A, B, C, DRB1 and DQB1; 522 for DQA1; about 600 for DPA1; around 450 for DPB1. Among 300 to 450 genotyped donors of the cohort, an average of around 240,000 unique TCR beta nucleotide sequences were sequenced per donor, around 18% of them non-productive. In a later genetic analysis, genome-wide SNP genotypes for about 55% of the roughly 700 donors were used, and that subset was treated as a discovery cohort. Roughly 5 DR-DQ haplotypes were handled as single units for association and clustering, since linkage in the cohort was strong.

The cohort was made up of 500 to 850 healthy bone marrow donors. At the time of sampling, every cohort member was nominally healthy, though immune exposures that went unrecorded were likely present. The donor tested CMV seropositive, placing the donor among the 289 seropositive members of the cohort. Each donor provided a peripheral blood sample, and peripheral blood mononuclear cells were used for TCR beta sequencing. The Qiagen DNeasy Blood Extraction Kit was used to extract genomic DNA from the blood cell samples. Receptor amplification or capture employed the immunoSEQ multiplex PCR assay. For the multiplex PCR, a mixture combining 60 forward primers for TCR Vbeta segments and 13 reverse primers for TCR Jbeta segments was used. A multiplex PCR assay on genomic DNA amplified the CDR3 region of rearranged TCR beta genes. Amplified TCR beta libraries were sequenced as 87-base-pair reads on the Illumina HiSeq System. Under the source paper's analysis protocol: Across the roughly 600 repertoires, a later analysis counted 78 million or so unique TCR beta chains, roughly 11 million of which were shared by at least two donors. To remove PCR and sequencing errors, raw reads were error-corrected and collapsed into unique sequences using a nearest-neighbor algorithm that merged closely related sequences. CDR3 sequences were aligned to IMGT reference sequences to assign V, D and J gene segments. Each retained sequence needed at least a six-nucleotide match to both a V gene segment and a J gene segment. Rearrangements were called productive when the CDR3 lacked stop codons and stayed in frame with V and J; all others were non-productive. CDR3 was defined according to IMGT convention as the region running from the second conserved V-encoded cysteine to the conserved J-encoded phenylalanine. The earlier analysis of fewer than 750 of the donors excluded sequences that lacked an unambiguous match to a single V gene segment. An earlier analysis of approximately 590 of the donors classified V segments as functional when productive rearrangements were above 56.7% and as segregating when the standard deviation between donors was above 5%. A statistical classification framework was built to diagnose cytomegalovirus status from the catalog of TCR beta chain sequences. A later analysis assigned V and J genes by comparing TCR nucleotide sequences with IMGT/GENE-DB human TR gene sequences. Using the TCRdist pipeline, a later analysis assigned CDR3 sequences along with most-parsimonious VDJ recombination scenarios. In a later analysis, every TCR beta chain was defined by the combination of its CDR3 amino acid sequence and its V-gene family, and reads without a unique V-gene family were dropped. In a later analysis, 450 to 600 highly shared, low-generation-probability nucleotide sequences were removed to address suspected cross-contamination and a sequencing artifact. In a later analysis, a clonal expansion index was calculated for each public chain from normalized within-repertoire ranks of inferred template counts. Generation probabilities in a later analysis came from a VDJ recombination model fitted to out-of-frame rearrangements, and those results were checked against IGoR. A later analysis scored TCR-TCR, TCR-HLA and TCR-CMV co-occurrence with hypergeometric tests, applying a repertoire-size bias correction to TCR pairs. A later analysis estimated false discovery rates by permuting HLA or CMV assignments 20 times. In a later analysis, co-occurring TCRs were grouped using DBSCAN, with TCRdist sequence similarity added in when clustering inside HLA-allele-positive subsets. Repertoires with fewer than 30,000 or more than 120,000 public chains, plus five repertoires with anomalous nucleotide sharing, were excluded from co-occurrence clustering. TCRdb provides this immuneACCESS table in a form limited to in-frame rearrangements. Some clones are lacking; in checked studies, under half of them reflect an unresolved V gene, and why the rest are absent is not known. The V and J calls and the clone size are those of that table, but D and trimming were determined from the DNA. The sample table lists under 75,000 clones, approximately 70% of them with a count of one. The ten largest clonotypes hold less than 20% of the sample.

The sample holds a few counts of this clone. The antigen this receptor binds is unknown. Base qualities are not provided; no much larger clone lies one nucleotide away. Overall results and qualifications from the work: A cluster of highly shared sequence variants was judged likely to represent a technical artifact of the sequencing pipeline. The classifier was reported to diagnose cytomegalovirus status with high specificity and sensitivity in both the original cohort and the validation cohort. Because counts were too low, some 17 rarely observed V segments, including chromosome 9 orphons, were excluded from the earlier analysis of 587 of the donors. A few of the identified cytomegalovirus-associated TCR beta chains were confirmed in vitro to be specific for cytomegalovirus antigens. The study gave a list of roughly 150 TCR beta chains associated with cytomegalovirus. According to a later genetic analysis, donors in an Asian-associated ancestry cluster had fewer N-insertions in productive TCRs than the roughly 700-donor mean. The only immune exposure information available for the cohort was CMV serostatus. In a later analysis, HLA-associated TCR beta chains were found to be more clonally expanded and to have lower generation probabilities than equally common non-associated chains. According to a later analysis, parvovirus B19, influenza, CMV and Epstein-Barr virus appeared linked to several top co-occurrence clusters. Specific HLA alleles were associated with over 15,000 TCR beta sequences at a false discovery rate of 0.05 in a later analysis. The authors suggested that the approach could potentially be extended to other disease states and immunological phenotypes. An earlier analysis of some 590 of the donors showed that most TCR beta V segments appeared in productive rearrangements either about 87% or about 30% of the time, which broadly matched IMGT annotations. Strong co-occurrence of HLA alleles, especially DR and DQ, made assigning TCR associations to individual alleles difficult. Because HLA typing was unavailable for some donors at each locus, only the typed subset was used in association tests. The cohort was sequenced for TCR beta chains only, and without alpha or paired-chain data the features that could be detected were limited. In a later analysis, the rate of TCR association differed among HLA loci, with DRB1 alleles having the most associated TCRs and HLA-C alleles having the fewest. Because the 87-base-pair reads could not distinguish some IMGT-functional V segments, including TRBV6-2 and TRBV6-3, those segments were excluded. In a later analysis, most CMV-associated TCR beta chains were found to appear HLA-restricted, with HLA associations seemingly driven largely by CMV exposure. Roughly uniform sequencing depth across donors was assumed in presence/absence analyses, although this assumption may not hold. Linkage disequilibrium might explain the correlated functional status among segregating V segments, but an unknown experimental factor could not be excluded. Across donors, most TCR sequences were observed very rarely, whereas some public TCRs were present in many individuals. A further reported finding was that TCR beta sequences accurately predicted the HLA-A and HLA-B alleles for most subjects in the first cohort. V-gene and J-gene trimming of TCR beta chains was associated with a missense DCLRE1C variant in a later genetic analysis, and the association was replicated in an independent cohort.

V sheds 4 bases and J sheds 2 bases, leaving 11 bases between their ends. From a lookup of the germline V gene, CDR1 and CDR2 are SGHVS and FNYEAQ. The CDR3 covers 14 residues, taking in both the cysteine and the phenylalanine. This entry keeps only the CDR3 DNA: 42 bases, framed from base 1. Source material: PBMCs. The sequence joins TRBV7-6 to TRBJ1-1, with no confidently assigned D gene. This TCR came from a man aged 40-49 years in good health and CMV-seropositive. CDR3 region: CASSSLTGNTEAFF. The base sequence is TGTGCCAGCAGCTCGTTGACGGGAAACACTGAAGCTTTCTTT.